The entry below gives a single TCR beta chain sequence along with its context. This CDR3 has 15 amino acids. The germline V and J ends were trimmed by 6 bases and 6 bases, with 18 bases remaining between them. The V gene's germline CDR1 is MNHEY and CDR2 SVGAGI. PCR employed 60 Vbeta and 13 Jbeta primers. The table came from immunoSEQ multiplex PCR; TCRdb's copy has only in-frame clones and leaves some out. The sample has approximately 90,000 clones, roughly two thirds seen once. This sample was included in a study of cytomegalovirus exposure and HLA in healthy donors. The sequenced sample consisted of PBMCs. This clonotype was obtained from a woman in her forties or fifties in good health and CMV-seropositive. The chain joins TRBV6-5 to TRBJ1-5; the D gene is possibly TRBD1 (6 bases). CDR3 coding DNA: TGTGCCAGCAGCGAACTACAGGGAAAATTTCAGCCCCAGCATTTT. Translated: CASSELQGKFQPQHF.